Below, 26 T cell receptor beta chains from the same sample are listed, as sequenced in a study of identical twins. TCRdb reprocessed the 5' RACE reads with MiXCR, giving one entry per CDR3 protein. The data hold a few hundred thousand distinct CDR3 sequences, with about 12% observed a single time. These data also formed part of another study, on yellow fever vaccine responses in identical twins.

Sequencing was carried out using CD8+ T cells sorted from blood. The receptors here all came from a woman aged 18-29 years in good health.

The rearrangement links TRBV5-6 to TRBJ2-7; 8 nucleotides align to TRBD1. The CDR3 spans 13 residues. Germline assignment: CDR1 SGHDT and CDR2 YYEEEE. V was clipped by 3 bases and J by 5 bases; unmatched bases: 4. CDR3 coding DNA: TGTGCCAGCAGCTGGACAGGGTCGAACGAGCAGTACGTC. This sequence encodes CASSWTGSNEQYV.

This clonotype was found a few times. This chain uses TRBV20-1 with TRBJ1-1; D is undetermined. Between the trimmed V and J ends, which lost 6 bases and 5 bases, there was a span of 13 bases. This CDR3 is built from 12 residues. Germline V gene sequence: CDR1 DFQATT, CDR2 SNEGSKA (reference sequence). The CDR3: CSASHPGTEAFF. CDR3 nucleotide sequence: TGCAGTGCCAGCCACCCGGGGACTGAAGCTTTCTTT.

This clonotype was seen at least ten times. CDR3 in amino acids: CAGGGVASSYNEQFF. Here the CDR3 DNA reads TGTGCCGGGGGCGGGGTTGCGAGCTCCTACAATGAGCAGTTCTTC. The chain couples TRBV2 to TRBJ2-1; D assignment may be TRBD1 or TRBD2 (6 bases each). Trimming removed 11 bases from V and 0 bases from J, with 17 bases in between. From germline, CDR1 is SNHLY and CDR2 FYNNEI. CDR3 size: 15 residues.

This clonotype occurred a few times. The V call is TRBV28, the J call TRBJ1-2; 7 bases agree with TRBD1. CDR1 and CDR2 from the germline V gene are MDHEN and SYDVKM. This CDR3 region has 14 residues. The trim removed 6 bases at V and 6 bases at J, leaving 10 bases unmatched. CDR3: CASREQGLGNGYTF. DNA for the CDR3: TGTGCCAGCAGAGAACAGGGGTTAGGGAATGGCTACACCTTC.

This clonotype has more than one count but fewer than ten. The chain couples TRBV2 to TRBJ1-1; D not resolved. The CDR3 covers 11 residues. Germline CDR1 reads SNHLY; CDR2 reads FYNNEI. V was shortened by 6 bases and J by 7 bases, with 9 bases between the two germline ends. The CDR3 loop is CASRRSREAFF. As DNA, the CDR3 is TGTGCCAGCAGGAGGAGCCGTGAAGCTTTCTTT. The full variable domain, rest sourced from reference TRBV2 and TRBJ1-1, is EPEVTQTPSHQVTQMGQEVILRCVPISNHLYFYWYRQILGQKVEFLVSFYNNEISEKSEIFDDQFSVERPDGSNFTLKIRSTKLEDSAMYFCASRRSREAFFGQGTRLTVV.

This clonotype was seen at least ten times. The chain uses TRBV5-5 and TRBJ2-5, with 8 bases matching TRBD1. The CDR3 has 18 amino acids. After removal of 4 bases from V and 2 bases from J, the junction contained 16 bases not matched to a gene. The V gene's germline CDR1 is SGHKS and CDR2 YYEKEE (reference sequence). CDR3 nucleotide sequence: TGTGCCAGCAGCGACATCCTGGGCGGGACAGGTGGGCAAGAGACCCAGTACTTC. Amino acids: CASSDILGGTGGQETQYF.

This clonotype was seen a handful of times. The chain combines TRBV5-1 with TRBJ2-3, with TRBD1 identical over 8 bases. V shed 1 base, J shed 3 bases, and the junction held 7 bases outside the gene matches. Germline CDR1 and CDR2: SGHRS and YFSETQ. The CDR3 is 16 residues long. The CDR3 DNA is TGCGCCAGCAGCTTGCAGGACAGGGCTTGGACAGATACGCAGTATTTT. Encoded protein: CASSLQDRAWTDTQYF.

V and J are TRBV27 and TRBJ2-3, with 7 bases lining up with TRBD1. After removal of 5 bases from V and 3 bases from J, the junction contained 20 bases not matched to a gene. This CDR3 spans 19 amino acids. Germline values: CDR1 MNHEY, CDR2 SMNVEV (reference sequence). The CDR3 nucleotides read TGTGCCAGCAGTCCCGATCGGACAGGTGACGCACAGATTACAGATACGCAGTATTTT. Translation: CASSPDRTGDAQITDTQYF.

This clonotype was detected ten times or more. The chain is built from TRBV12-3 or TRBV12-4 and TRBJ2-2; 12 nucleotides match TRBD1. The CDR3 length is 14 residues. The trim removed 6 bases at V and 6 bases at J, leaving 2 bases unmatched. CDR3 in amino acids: CASSRDRGPGELFF. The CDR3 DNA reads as TGTGCCAGCAGCCGGGACAGGGGGCCCGGGGAGCTGTTTTTT.

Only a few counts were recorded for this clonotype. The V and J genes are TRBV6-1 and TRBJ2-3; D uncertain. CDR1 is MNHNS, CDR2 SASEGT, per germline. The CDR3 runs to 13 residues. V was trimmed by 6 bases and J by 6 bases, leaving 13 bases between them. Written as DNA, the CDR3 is TGTGCCAGCAGCCAAGCCCCCACGGATACGCAGTATTTT. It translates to CASSQAPTDTQYF.

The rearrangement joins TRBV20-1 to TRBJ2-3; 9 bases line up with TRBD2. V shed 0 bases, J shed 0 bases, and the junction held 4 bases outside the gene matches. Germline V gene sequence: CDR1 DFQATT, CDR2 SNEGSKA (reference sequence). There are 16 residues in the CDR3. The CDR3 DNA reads TGCAGTGCTAGAGATCTAGCGGGAACTAGCACAGATACGCAGTATTTT. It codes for CSARDLAGTSTDTQYF.

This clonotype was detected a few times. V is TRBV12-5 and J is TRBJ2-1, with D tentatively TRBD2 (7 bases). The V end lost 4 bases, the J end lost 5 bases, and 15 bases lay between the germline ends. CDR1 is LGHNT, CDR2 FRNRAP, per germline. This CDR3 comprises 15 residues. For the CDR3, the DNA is TGTGCTAGTGGTTCCCCAAGGGGGGGGGACAATGAGCAGTTCTTC. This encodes CASGSPRGGDNEQFF.

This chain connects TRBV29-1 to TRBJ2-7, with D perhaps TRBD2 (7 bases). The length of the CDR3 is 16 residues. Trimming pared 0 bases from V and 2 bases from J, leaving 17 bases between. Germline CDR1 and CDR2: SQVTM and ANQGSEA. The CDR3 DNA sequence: TGCAGCGTTGAAGAGGGAGGGGGGCTTAACCCCTACGAGCAGTACTTC. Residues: CSVEEGGGLNPYEQYF.

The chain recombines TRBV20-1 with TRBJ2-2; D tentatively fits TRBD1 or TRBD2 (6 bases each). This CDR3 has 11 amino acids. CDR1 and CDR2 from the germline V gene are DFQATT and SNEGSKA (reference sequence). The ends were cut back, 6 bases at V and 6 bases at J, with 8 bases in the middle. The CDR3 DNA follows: TGCAGTGCGAGGGGGGCCGGGGAGCTGTTTTTT. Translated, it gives CSARGAGELFF.

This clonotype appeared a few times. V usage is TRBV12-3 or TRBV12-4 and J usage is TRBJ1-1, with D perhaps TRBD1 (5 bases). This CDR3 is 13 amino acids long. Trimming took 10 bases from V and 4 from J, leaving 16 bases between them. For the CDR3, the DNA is TGTGCCAACCGCCGGGACCTCGCCACTGAAGCTTTCTTT. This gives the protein CANRRDLATEAFF.

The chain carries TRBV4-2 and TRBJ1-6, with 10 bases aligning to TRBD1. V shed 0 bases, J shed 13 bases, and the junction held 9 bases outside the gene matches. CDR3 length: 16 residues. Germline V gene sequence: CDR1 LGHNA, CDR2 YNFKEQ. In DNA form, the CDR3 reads TGTGCCAGCAGCCAAGATTGGGGGACAGGGGTTCGGCCCCTCCACTTT. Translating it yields CASSQDWGTGVRPLHF.

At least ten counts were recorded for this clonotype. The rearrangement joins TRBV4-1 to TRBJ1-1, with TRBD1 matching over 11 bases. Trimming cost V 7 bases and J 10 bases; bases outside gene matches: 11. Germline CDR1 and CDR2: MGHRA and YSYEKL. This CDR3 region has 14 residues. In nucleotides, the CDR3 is TGCGCCAGCAAACTAGGACAGGGGGCCGAGGTAGCTTTCTTT. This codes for CASKLGQGAEVAFF.

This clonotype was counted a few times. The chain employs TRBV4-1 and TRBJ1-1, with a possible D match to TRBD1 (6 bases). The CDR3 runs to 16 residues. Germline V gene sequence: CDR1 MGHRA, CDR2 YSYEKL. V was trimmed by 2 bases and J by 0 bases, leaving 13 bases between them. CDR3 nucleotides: TGCGCCAGCAGCCAACCCTGGGGGCAGATGAACACTGAAGCTTTCTTT. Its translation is CASSQPWGQMNTEAFF.

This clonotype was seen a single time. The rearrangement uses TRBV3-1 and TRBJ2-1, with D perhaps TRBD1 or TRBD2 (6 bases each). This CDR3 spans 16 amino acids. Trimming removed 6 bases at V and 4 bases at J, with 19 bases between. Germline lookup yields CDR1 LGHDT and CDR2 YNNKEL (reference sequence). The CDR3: CASSPVVRGAYNEQFF. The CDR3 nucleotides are TGTGCCAGCAGTCCCGTCGTAAGGGGGGCGTACAATGAGCAGTTCTTC.

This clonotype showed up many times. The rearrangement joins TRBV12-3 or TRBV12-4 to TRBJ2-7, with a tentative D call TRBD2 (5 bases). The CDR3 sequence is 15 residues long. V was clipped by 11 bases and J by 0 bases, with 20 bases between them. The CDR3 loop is CASQAEGSPSYEQYF. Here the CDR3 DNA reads TGTGCCTCCCAGGCTGAGGGCTCACCCTCCTACGAGCAGTACTTC.

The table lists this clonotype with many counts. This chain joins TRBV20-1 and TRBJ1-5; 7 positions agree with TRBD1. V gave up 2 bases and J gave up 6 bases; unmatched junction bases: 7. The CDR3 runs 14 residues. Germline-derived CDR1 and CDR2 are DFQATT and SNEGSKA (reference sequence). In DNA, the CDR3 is TGCAGTGCTAGACATAGGGGGCTCGGTCAGCCCCAGCATTTT. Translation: CSARHRGLGQPQHF.

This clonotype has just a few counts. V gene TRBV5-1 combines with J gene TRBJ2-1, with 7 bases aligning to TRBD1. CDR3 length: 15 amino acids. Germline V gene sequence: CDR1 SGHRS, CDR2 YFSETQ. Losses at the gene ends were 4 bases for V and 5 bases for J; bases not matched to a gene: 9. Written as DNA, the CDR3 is TGCGCCAGCAGCCCCTGGACAGGTCATGACAATGAGCAGTTCTTC. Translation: CASSPWTGHDNEQFF.

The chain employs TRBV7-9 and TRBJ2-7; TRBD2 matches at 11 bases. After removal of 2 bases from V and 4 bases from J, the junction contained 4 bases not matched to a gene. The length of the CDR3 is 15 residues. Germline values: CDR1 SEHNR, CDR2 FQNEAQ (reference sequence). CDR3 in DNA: TGTGCCAGCAGCTTACCCCCTAGCGGGAGGTACGAGCAGTACTTC. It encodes CASSLPPSGRYEQYF.

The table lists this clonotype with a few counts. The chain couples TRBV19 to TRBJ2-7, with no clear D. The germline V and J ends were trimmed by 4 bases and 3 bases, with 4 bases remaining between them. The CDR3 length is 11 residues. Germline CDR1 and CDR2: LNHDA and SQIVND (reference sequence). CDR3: CASSTDYEQYF. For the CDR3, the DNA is TGTGCCAGTAGTACGGACTACGAGCAGTACTTC.

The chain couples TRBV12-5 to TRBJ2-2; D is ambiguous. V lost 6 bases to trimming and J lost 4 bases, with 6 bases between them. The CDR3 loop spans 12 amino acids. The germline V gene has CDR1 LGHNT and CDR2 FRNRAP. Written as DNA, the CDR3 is TGTGCTAGTGGCCACGGCACCGGGGAGCTGTTTTTT. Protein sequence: CASGHGTGELFF.

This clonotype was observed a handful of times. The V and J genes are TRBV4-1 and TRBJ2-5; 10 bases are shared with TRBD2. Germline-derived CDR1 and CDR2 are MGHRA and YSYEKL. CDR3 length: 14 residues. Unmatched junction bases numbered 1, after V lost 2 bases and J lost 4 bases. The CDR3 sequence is CASSQRTSGETQYF. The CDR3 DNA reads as TGCGCCAGCAGCCAAAGGACTAGCGGAGAGACCCAGTACTTC.